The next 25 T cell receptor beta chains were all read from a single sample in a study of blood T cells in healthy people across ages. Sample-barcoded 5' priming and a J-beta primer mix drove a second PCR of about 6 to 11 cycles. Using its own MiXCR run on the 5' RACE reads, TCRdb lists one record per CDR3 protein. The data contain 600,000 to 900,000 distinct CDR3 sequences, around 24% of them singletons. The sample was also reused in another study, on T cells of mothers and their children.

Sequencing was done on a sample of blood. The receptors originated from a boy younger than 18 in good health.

CDR3 amino acids: CASSVPGTGPETQYF. Written as DNA, the CDR3 is TGCGCCAGCAGCGTCCCCGGGACAGGGCCAGAGACCCAGTACTTC. J is TRBJ2-5 and V is TRBV5-1, with TRBD1 matching over 9 bases. This CDR3 spans 15 amino acids. Germline V lookup: CDR1 SGHRS, CDR2 YFSETQ. Unmatched junction bases numbered 8, after V lost 4 bases and J lost 4 bases.

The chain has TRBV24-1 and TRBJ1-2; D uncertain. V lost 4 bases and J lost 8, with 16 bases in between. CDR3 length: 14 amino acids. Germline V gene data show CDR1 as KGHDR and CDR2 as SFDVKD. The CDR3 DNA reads TGTGCCACCAGTGACCTAAAAAGGACGACGGGCTACACCTTC. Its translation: CATSDLKRTTGYTF.

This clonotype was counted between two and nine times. CDR3: CASSLSGTHQPQHF. The CDR3, as DNA: TGTGCCAGCAGCTTGTCAGGGACACATCAGCCCCAGCATTTT. The chain carries TRBV5-5 and TRBJ1-5; maybe TRBD1 (6 bases). V was pared by 1 base and J by 5 bases, with 10 bases between. Germline CDR1 is SGHKS and CDR2 is YYEKEE (reference sequence). This CDR3 has 14 amino acids.

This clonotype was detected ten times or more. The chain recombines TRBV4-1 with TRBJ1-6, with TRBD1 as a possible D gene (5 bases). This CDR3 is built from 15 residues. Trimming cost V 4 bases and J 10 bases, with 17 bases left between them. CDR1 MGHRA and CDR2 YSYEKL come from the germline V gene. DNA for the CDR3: TGCGCCAGCAGCCTCGGTGCGGGCGGGGCCTCACCCCTCCACTTT. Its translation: CASSLGAGGASPLHF.

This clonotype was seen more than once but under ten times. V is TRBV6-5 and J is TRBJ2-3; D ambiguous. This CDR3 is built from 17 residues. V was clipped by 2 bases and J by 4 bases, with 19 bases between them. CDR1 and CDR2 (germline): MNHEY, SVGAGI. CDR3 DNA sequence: TGTGCCAGCAGTTACGGCCCAGGATTTGGTGGGTCAGATACGCAGTATTTT. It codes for CASSYGPGFGGSDTQYF.

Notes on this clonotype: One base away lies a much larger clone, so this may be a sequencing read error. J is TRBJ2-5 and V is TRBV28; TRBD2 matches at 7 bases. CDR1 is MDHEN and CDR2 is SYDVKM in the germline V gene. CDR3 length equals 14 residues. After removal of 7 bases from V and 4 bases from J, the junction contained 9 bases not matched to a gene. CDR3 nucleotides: TGTGCCAGCACAGCGGGGCGCCCGGGAGAGACCCAGTACTTC. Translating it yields CASTAGRPGETQYF.

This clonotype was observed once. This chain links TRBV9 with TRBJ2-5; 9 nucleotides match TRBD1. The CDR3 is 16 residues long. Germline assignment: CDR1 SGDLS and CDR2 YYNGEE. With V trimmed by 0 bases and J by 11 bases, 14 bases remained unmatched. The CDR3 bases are TGTGCCAGCAGCGTAGGAGGGGACAGGGTGGCTACAGATCAGTACTTC. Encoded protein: CASSVGGDRVATDQYF.

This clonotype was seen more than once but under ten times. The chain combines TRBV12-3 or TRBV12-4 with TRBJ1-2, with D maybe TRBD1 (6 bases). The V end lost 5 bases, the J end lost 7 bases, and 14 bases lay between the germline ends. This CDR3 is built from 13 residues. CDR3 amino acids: CASSRTGPRGYTF. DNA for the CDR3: TGTGCCAGCAGTCGAACAGGGCCTCGTGGCTACACCTTC.

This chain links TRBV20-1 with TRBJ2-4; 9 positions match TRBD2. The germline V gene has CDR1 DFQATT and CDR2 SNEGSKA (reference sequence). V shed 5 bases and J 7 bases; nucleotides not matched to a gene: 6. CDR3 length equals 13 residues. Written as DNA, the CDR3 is TGCAGTGCTGGCGGGCTAGCGGGGAACATTCAGTACTTC. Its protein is CSAGGLAGNIQYF.

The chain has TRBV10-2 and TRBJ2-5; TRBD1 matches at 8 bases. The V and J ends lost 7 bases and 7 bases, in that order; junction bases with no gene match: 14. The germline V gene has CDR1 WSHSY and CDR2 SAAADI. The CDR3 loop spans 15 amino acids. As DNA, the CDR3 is TGCGCCAGCAAGACGACAGGGGCCCTTGGGGGGACCCAGTACTTC. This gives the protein CASKTTGALGGTQYF.

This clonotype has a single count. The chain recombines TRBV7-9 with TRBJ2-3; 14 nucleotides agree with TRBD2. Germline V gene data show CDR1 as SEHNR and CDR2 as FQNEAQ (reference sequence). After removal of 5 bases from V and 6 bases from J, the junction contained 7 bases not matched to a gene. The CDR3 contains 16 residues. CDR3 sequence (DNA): TGTGCCAGCAGCGTGATGACTAGCGGGGGGGCCGATACGCAGTATTTT. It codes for CASSVMTSGGADTQYF.

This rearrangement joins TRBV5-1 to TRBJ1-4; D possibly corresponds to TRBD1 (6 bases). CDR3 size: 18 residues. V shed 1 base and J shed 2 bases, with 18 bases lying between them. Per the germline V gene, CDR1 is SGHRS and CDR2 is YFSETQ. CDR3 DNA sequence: TGCGCCAGCAGCTTGTTCGCTGTCGGGGGGGGCACTAATGAAAAACTGTTTTTT. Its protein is CASSLFAVGGGTNEKLFF. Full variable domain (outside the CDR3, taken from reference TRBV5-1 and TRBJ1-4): KAGVTQTPRYLIKTRGQQVTLSCSPISGHRSVSWYQQTPGQGLQFLFEYFSETQRNKGNFPGRFSGRQFSNSRSEMNVSTLELGDSALYLCASSLFAVGGGTNEKLFFGSGTQLSVL.

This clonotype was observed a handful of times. The CDR3 DNA reads TGCAGCGTTGAAGACAGGACTGCCTCCTACGAGCAGTACTTC. Protein: CSVEDRTASYEQYF. The V call is TRBV29-1, the J call TRBJ2-7; maybe TRBD2 (5 bases). V was pared by 0 bases and J by 0 bases, with 9 bases between. Germline loops: CDR1 SQVTM, CDR2 ANQGSEA. This CDR3 region has 14 residues.

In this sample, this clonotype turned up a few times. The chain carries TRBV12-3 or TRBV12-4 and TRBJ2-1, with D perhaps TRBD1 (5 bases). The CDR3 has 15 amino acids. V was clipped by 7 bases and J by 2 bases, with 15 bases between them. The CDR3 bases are TGTGCCAGCATCCCTCAGGGTTCAACCTACAATGAGCAGTTCTTC. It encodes CASIPQGSTYNEQFF.

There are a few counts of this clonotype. The CDR3 DNA reads TGTGCCAGCAGCTTAAGAGGGACAGGGGGAGAGCAGTACTTC. It specifies CASSLRGTGGEQYF. V is TRBV7-3 and J is TRBJ2-7, with 11 bases lining up with TRBD1. This CDR3 contains 14 residues. V lost 1 base, J lost 7 bases, and 3 bases stayed unmatched. Germline CDR1 SGHTA, CDR2 FQGTGA.

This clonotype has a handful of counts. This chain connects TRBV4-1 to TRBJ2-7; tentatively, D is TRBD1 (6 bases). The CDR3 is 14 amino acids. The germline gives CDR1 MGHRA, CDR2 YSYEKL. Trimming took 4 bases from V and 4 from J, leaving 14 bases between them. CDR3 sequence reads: CASSPGVAAYEQYF. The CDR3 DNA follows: TGCGCCAGCAGCCCAGGGGTGGCAGCTTACGAGCAGTACTTC.

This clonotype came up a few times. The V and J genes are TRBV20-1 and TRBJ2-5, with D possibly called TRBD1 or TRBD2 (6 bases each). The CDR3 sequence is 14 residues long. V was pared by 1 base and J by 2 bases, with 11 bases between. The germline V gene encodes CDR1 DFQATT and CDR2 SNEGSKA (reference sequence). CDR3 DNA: TGCAGTGCTAGAGTGGGGGGCAGACAAGAGACCCAGTACTTC. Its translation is CSARVGGRQETQYF.

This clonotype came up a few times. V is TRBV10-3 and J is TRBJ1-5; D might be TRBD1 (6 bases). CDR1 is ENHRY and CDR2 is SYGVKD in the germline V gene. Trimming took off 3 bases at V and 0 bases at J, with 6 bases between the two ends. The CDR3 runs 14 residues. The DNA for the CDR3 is TGTGCCATCAGTGACAGGGGTAGCAATCAGCCCCAGCATTTT. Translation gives CAISDRGSNQPQHF.

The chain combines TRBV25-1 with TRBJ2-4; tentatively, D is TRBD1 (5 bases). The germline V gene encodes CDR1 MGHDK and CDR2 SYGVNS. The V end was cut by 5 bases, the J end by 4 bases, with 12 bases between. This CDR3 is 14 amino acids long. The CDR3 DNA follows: TGTGCCAGCAGTTCCGGCAGGGAAAAAAACATTCAGTACTTC. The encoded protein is CASSSGREKNIQYF.

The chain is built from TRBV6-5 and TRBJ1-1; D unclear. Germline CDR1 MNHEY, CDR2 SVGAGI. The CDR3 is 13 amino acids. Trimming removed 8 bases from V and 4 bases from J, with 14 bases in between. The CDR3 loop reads CASLEMGGTEAFF. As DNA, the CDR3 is TGTGCCAGCTTAGAGATGGGAGGCACTGAAGCTTTCTTT.

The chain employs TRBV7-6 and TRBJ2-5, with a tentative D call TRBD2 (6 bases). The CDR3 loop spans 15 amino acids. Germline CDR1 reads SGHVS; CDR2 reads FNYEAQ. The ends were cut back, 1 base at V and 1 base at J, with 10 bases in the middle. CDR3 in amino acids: CASSLGLGGQETQYF. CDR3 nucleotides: TGTGCCAGCAGCTTAGGGCTGGGGGGCCAAGAGACCCAGTACTTC.

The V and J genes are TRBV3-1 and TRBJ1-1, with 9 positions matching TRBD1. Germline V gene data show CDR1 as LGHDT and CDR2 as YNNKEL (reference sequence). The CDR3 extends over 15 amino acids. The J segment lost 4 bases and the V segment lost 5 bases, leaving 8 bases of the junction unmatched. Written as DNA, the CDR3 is TGTGCCAGCAGCGACTTTGGGACAGGGATCACTGAAGCTTTCTTT. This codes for CASSDFGTGITEAFF.

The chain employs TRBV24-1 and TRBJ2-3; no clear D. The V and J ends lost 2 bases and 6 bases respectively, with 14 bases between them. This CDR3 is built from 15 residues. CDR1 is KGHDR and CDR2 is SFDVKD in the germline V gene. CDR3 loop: CATSDSRSPLDTQYF. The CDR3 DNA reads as TGTGCCACCAGTGATTCACGGAGCCCCCTGGATACGCAGTATTTT.

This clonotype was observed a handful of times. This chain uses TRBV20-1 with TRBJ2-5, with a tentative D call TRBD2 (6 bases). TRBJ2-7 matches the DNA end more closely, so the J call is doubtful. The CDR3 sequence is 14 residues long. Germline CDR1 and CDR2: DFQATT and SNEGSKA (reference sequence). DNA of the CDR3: TGCAGTGCTAGAGATCCCAGGGCGGGAAGCGAGCAGTACTTC. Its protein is CSARDPRAGSEQYF.

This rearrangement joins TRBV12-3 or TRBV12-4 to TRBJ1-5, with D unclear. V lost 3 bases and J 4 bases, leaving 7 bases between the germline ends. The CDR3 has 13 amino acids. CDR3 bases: TGTGCCAGCAGTTTGGGCAAGAATCAGCCCCAGCATTTT. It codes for CASSLGKNQPQHF.